The TCR beta chain under discussion was sequenced for a study of cytomegalovirus exposure and HLA in healthy donors. Healthy bone marrow donors supplied every sample. The PCR had 60 Vbeta and 13 Jbeta primers. Assay used: immunoSEQ multiplex PCR; TCRdb lists only in-frame clones, some missing. The table includes over 150,000 clones, approximately 70% detected once. The germline gives CDR1 SGHDN, CDR2 FVKESK. V trimming: 0 bases; J trimming: 3 bases; junction bases outside the gene matches: 5. The CDR3 length is 16 residues. The chain combines TRBV14 with TRBJ1-1; 9 positions agree with TRBD1. The sequence was collected from a woman younger than 45 in good health and CMV-seropositive. The sequenced material came from PBMCs. The CDR3 DNA follows: TGTGCCAGCAGCCAAGAACAGGGGGCGAGGCACACTGAAGCTTTCTTT. The encoded protein is CASSQEQGARHTEAFF.